The T cell receptor (beta chain) described here comes from a study of T cells in Graves' hyperthyroidism and ophthalmopathy. Study-wide results and caveats: Blood also contained most expanded thyroid clonotypes above 0.001.

As for this clonotype: What it recognizes is unknown.

The study excluded patients with uncontrolled infection, other autoimmune disease, pregnancy or lactation. Every diagnosis used clinical symptoms, serum thyroxine and TRAb, thyroid ultrasound and orbital computed tomography. Blood sampling occurred at first hyperthyroidism diagnosis, ahead of any ophthalmopathy symptoms. There were TCR beta CDR3 regions amplified from RNA transcripts. HTBI primers were the set used in a first-round RT-PCR of the TCR CDR3. TCRdb ran MiXCR on the multiplex PCR reads and lists one entry per CDR3 protein. The sample carries nearly 600,000 distinct CDR3 sequences, more than 11% recorded once. Trimming stripped 3 bases from V and 5 bases from J, with 16 bases between. Germline loops: CDR1 SGDLS, CDR2 YYNGEE. CDR3 size: 15 residues.

The source material was blood. The sequence was collected from a woman in her twenties or thirties with Graves' hyperthyroidism that later progressed to Graves' ophthalmopathy. This rearrangement joins TRBV9 to TRBJ2-3; weak D call: TRBD2 (5 bases). The CDR3 sequence: CASSAQWGALDTQYF. The DNA of the CDR3 is TGTGCCAGCAGCGCCCAGTGGGGAGCCTTAGATACGCAGTATTTT.